The 2 T cell receptor beta chains listed next were all sequenced from one sample in a study of T cell responses to AZD1222 COVID-19 vaccine. Sequencing was performed with immunoSEQ multiplex PCR; in TCRdb, only in-frame clones are kept and a portion is missing. The sample has 130,000 or so clones; about 90% are singletons. This specimen consisted of peripheral blood, obtained 28 days after the second AZD1222 dose. The receptors come from an adult who received the AZD1222 COVID-19 vaccine.

This clone showed up just once. This rearrangement joins TRBV10-3 to TRBJ1-3; D is perhaps TRBD1 (6 bases). V gave up 2 bases and J gave up 2 bases, with 10 bases separating them. Germline V lookup: CDR1 ENHRY, CDR2 SYGVKD. This CDR3 has 15 residues. CDR3 residues: CAISEAQGAGNTIYF. Written as DNA, the CDR3 is TGTGCCATCAGTGAGGCACAGGGAGCTGGAAACACCATATATTTT.

CDR3 sequence: CASESVGGYGYTF. The CDR3 coding sequence is TGTGCCAGCGAATCCGTCGGTGGCTATGGCTACACCTTC. The rearrangement uses TRBV3-1 (or the pseudogene TRBV3-2) and TRBJ1-2; D is unclear. The CDR3 runs 13 residues. V lost 8 bases to trimming and J lost 4 bases, with 14 bases between them. Germline V lookup: CDR1 LGHDT, CDR2 YNNKEL (reference sequence).